A single T cell receptor (beta chain) is shown here with its context. The antigen remains unidentified. V lost 3 bases, J lost 2 bases, and 13 bases lay in between. Per germline, CDR1 SGHAT and CDR2 FQNNGV. The CDR3 has 15 residues. Indicated time point: persistent/refractory GD, antithyroid drugs over 5 years with positive TRAb. Scientists built the TCR library using RNA that was extracted from PBMCs. Graves' disease diagnosis relied on American Thyroid Association guidelines. The patients included were those that came from an endocrinology department in Xi'an, China. The source of the sample is a study of regulatory T cells in long-lasting Graves disease. Study outcomes and limitations: Persistent disease was characterized by preferential usage of TRBV28, TRBJ1-2 and TRBJ2-5. Sample size, which was small, may have reduced accuracy.

According to the study, TCR beta libraries were built with iRepertoire HTBI primers and CDR3-region Arm-PCR. From the multiplex PCR reads, TCRdb called clonotypes with MiXCR, one entry per CDR3 protein. The data contain 350,000 to 450,000 distinct CDR3 sequences, around 20% of them singletons. V gene TRBV11-2 combines with J gene TRBJ2-5, with D perhaps TRBD1 (6 bases). This material consisted of peripheral blood mononuclear cells (PBMCs), taken when the disease was refractory, from a patient treated with antithyroid drugs. The sequence was obtained from a female donor with Graves disease. The DNA of the CDR3 is TGTGCCAGCAGCTTGGAATCCAGGGGACAAGAGACCCAGTACTTC. This encodes CASSLESRGQETQYF.